These T cell receptor beta chains were read from a single sample in a study of Ad26.COV2.S vaccination and SARS-CoV-2 variants. Assay used: immunoSEQ multiplex PCR; TCRdb lists only in-frame clones, some missing. The table has some 410,000 clones, about nine tenths seen once; the top ten hold under 2%. The material was peripheral blood, obtained in a trial of Ad26.COV2.S vaccine versus placebo. These receptors were collected from a person between 18 and 65 years old who received the Ad26.COV2.S COVID-19 vaccine or a placebo. Both conserved end residues are part of each CDR3. The D gene is left open where the match is weak. For some rows the clone size is stated as once, few or many, or as a class when expanded; others skip it.

abundance: many
len: 18
d_gene: NA
j_gene: TRBJ2-5
v_gene: TRBV4-3
CDR3aa: CASSQRLRLVPAQETQYF
CDR3nt: TGCGCCAGCAGCCAACGTCTAAGGTTGGTTCCGGCGCAAGAGACCCAGTACTTC

abundance: few
len: 14
d_gene: NA
j_gene: TRBJ1-4
v_gene: TRBV7-9
CDR3aa: CASSLAIGIEKLFF
CDR3nt: TGTGCCAGCAGCTTAGCTATAGGAATCGAAAAACTGTTTTTT

abundance: NA
len: 14
d_gene: TRBD1
j_gene: TRBJ1-1
v_gene: TRBV7-2
CDR3aa: CASSRDRGDTEAFF
CDR3nt: TGTGCCAGCAGCCGGGACAGGGGGGACACTGAAGCTTTCTTT

abundance: NA
len: 14
d_gene: NA
j_gene: TRBJ2-7
v_gene: TRBV6-1
CDR3aa: CASSDLVGPYEQYF
CDR3nt: TGTGCCAGCAGTGATTTGGTGGGCCCCTACGAGCAGTACTTC

abundance: NA
len: 13
d_gene: NA
j_gene: TRBJ2-1
v_gene: TRBV3-1/TRBV3-2
CDR3aa: CASSQDLGVEKFF
CDR3nt: TGTGCCAGCAGCCAAGATTTGGGGGTAGAGAAGTTCTTC

abundance: NA
len: 16
d_gene: TRBD1
j_gene: TRBJ2-1
v_gene: TRBV19
CDR3aa: CASTDRGAGGYNEQFF
CDR3nt: TGTGCCAGTACCGACAGGGGGGCGGGTGGTTACAATGAGCAGTTCTTC

abundance: NA
len: 14
d_gene: NA
j_gene: TRBJ1-1
v_gene: TRBV7-9
CDR3aa: CASSFSGLNTEAFF
CDR3nt: TGTGCCAGCAGCTTTTCGGGCCTGAACACTGAAGCTTTCTTT

abundance: NA
len: 16
d_gene: TRBD2
j_gene: TRBJ2-5
v_gene: TRBV9
CDR3aa: CASSVGAAGGQETQYF
CDR3nt: TGTGCCAGCAGCGTAGGGGCTGCGGGGGGGCAAGAGACCCAGTACTTC

abundance: NA
len: 14
d_gene: NA
j_gene: TRBJ1-1
v_gene: TRBV19
CDR3aa: CASSMEGRPTEAFF
CDR3nt: TGTGCCAGTAGTATGGAGGGGAGACCCACTGAAGCTTTCTTT

abundance: NA
len: 13
d_gene: NA
j_gene: TRBJ2-5
v_gene: TRBV5-8
CDR3aa: CASSLDLPKTQYF
CDR3nt: TGTGCCAGCAGCTTGGACTTGCCTAAGACCCAGTACTTC

abundance: once
len: 15
d_gene: NA
j_gene: TRBJ2-3
v_gene: TRBV4-3
CDR3aa: CAPPLGGTRTDTQYF
CDR3nt: TGCGCCCCACCCCTGGGAGGCACCCGCACAGATACGCAGTATTTT

abundance: NA
len: 14
d_gene: TRBD1
j_gene: TRBJ2-7
v_gene: TRBV5-5
CDR3aa: CASSFGAGGYEQYF
CDR3nt: TGTGCCAGCAGCTTCGGGGCAGGGGGCTACGAGCAGTACTTC

abundance: NA
len: 14
d_gene: TRBD2
j_gene: TRBJ2-1
v_gene: TRBV5-1
CDR3aa: CASTLIAGSDEQFF
CDR3nt: TGCGCCAGCACGTTAATAGCGGGCTCCGATGAGCAGTTCTTC

abundance: once
len: 13
d_gene: NA
j_gene: TRBJ2-7
v_gene: TRBV5-4
CDR3aa: CASSLAGSWGQYF
CDR3nt: TGTGCCAGCAGCTTGGCTGGCTCGTGGGGACAGTACTTC

abundance: NA
len: 14
d_gene: NA
j_gene: TRBJ2-5
v_gene: TRBV28
CDR3aa: CASNPIGPGETQYF
CDR3nt: TGTGCCAGCAACCCTATAGGGCCTGGCGAGACCCAGTACTTC

abundance: NA
len: 13
d_gene: TRBD2
j_gene: TRBJ2-7
v_gene: TRBV10-2
CDR3aa: CASRDSGGNEQYF
CDR3nt: TGCGCCAGCAGAGATAGCGGGGGAAACGAGCAGTACTTC

abundance: NA
len: 11
d_gene: NA
j_gene: TRBJ2-7
v_gene: TRBV12-3/TRBV12-4
CDR3aa: CASSSSYEQYF
CDR3nt: TGTGCCAGCAGCAGCTCCTACGAGCAGTACTTC

abundance: few
len: 14
d_gene: NA
j_gene: TRBJ1-1
v_gene: TRBV27
CDR3aa: CASSFDWGLAEAFF
CDR3nt: TGTGCCAGCAGTTTTGATTGGGGGCTCGCTGAAGCTTTCTTT

abundance: NA
len: 17
d_gene: TRBD2
j_gene: TRBJ2-4
v_gene: TRBV18
CDR3aa: CASSQLGGGLAKNIQYF
CDR3nt: TGTGCCAGCTCTCAGCTGGGCGGGGGATTGGCCAAAAACATTCAGTACTTC

abundance: once
len: 15
d_gene: TRBD1
j_gene: TRBJ2-7
v_gene: TRBV6-2/TRBV6-3
CDR3aa: CASSFGQGVSYEQYF
CDR3nt: TGTGCCAGCAGTTTCGGACAGGGGGTCTCCTACGAGCAGTACTTC

abundance: NA
len: 16
d_gene: NA
j_gene: TRBJ1-2
v_gene: TRBV27
CDR3aa: CASSKNSNRGVGGYTF
CDR3nt: TGTGCCAGCAGCAAGAATAGTAACAGAGGCGTGGGCGGCTACACCTTC

abundance: NA
len: 15
d_gene: NA
j_gene: TRBJ1-1
v_gene: TRBV6-2/TRBV6-3
CDR3aa: CASSFRQVLDTEAFF
CDR3nt: TGTGCCAGCAGTTTCCGACAGGTTTTGGACACTGAAGCTTTCTTT

abundance: NA
len: 14
d_gene: NA
j_gene: TRBJ1-3
v_gene: TRBV19
CDR3aa: CASSYRAPGNTIYF
CDR3nt: TGTGCCAGTAGCTACAGGGCCCCCGGGAACACCATATATTTT

abundance: NA
len: 19
d_gene: TRBD2
j_gene: TRBJ2-1
v_gene: TRBV28
CDR3aa: CASSFRTSGPASSYNEQFF
CDR3nt: TGTGCCAGCAGTTTCCGGACTAGCGGGCCTGCGAGCTCCTACAATGAGCAGTTCTTC

abundance: once
len: 15
d_gene: TRBD1
j_gene: TRBJ1-6
v_gene: TRBV7-2
CDR3aa: CASTFQGGPNSPLHF
CDR3nt: TGTGCCAGCACATTCCAGGGGGGACCGAATTCACCCCTCCACTTT

abundance: NA
len: 15
d_gene: NA
j_gene: TRBJ2-7
v_gene: TRBV2
CDR3aa: CASRSQTAGSYEQYF
CDR3nt: TGTGCCAGCCGTTCCCAGACTGCGGGGTCCTACGAGCAGTACTTC

abundance: NA
len: 16
d_gene: TRBD1
j_gene: TRBJ1-4
v_gene: TRBV9
CDR3aa: CASSPQDRGLLEKLFF
CDR3nt: TGTGCCAGCAGCCCCCAAGACAGGGGCCTTCTTGAAAAACTGTTTTTT

abundance: NA
len: 15
d_gene: NA
j_gene: TRBJ2-7
v_gene: TRBV5-4
CDR3aa: CASSSETWETYEQYF
CDR3nt: TGTGCCAGCAGCTCGGAGACATGGGAAACCTACGAGCAGTACTTC

abundance: once
len: 16
d_gene: NA
j_gene: TRBJ1-3
v_gene: TRBV18
CDR3aa: CASSPTVVKGGNTIYF
CDR3nt: TGTGCCAGCTCACCAACCGTTGTGAAAGGCGGAAACACCATATATTTT

abundance: NA
len: 14
d_gene: TRBD1
j_gene: TRBJ1-1
v_gene: TRBV28
CDR3aa: CASRAGQGGTEAFF
CDR3nt: TGTGCCAGCAGGGCGGGACAGGGTGGCACTGAAGCTTTCTTT

abundance: NA
len: 15
d_gene: NA
j_gene: TRBJ1-6
v_gene: TRBV6-6
CDR3aa: CASSYPPRGGSPLHF
CDR3nt: TGTGCCAGCAGTTACCCACCCCGAGGGGGTTCACCCCTCCACTTT

abundance: NA
len: 15
d_gene: NA
j_gene: TRBJ1-5
v_gene: TRBV30
CDR3aa: CAWSLTYRDNQPQHF
CDR3nt: TGTGCCTGGAGTTTAACGTACAGGGACAATCAGCCCCAGCATTTT

abundance: once
len: 14
d_gene: TRBD1
j_gene: TRBJ2-7
v_gene: TRBV2
CDR3aa: CASNGQAMVYEQYF
CDR3nt: TGTGCCAGCAACGGACAGGCCATGGTCTACGAGCAGTACTTC

abundance: NA
len: 15
d_gene: TRBD1
j_gene: TRBJ2-1
v_gene: TRBV19
CDR3aa: CASSLKGQGSHEQFF
CDR3nt: TGTGCCAGTAGTTTAAAAGGACAGGGATCACATGAGCAGTTCTTC

abundance: NA
len: 11
d_gene: NA
j_gene: TRBJ2-7
v_gene: TRBV7-8
CDR3aa: CASSLEHEQYF
CDR3nt: TGTGCCAGCAGCTTAGAGCACGAGCAGTACTTC